Below are 26 T cell receptor beta chains sequenced from a single sample in a study of blood T cell repertoires in COVID-19. Repertoires were generated with immunoSEQ multiplex PCR, while TCRdb's copy carries only in-frame clones and drops some. The data contain approximately 360,000 clones, 90% of them singletons. Sequenced input: peripheral blood. The source of these receptors is a young man with active or convalescent COVID-19.

With regard to this clone: A read error may produce the germline difference seen at one junction end. This chain connects TRBV5-5 to TRBJ2-6; TRBD1 might be the D (5 bases). Germline CDR1 and CDR2: SGHKS and YYEKEE (reference sequence). There are 15 residues in the CDR3. The CDR3 protein is CASRPGPAGANVLTF. The DNA of the CDR3 is TGTGCCAGCAGACCAGGACCCGCTGGGGCCAACGTGCTGACTTTC. The whole variable domain, remainder taken from reference TRBV5-5 and TRBJ2-6, is DAGVTQSPTHLIKTRGQQVTLRCSPISGHKSVSWYQQVLGQGPQFIFQYYEKEERGRGNFPDRFSARQFPNYSSELNVNALLLGDSALYLCASRPGPAGANVLTFGAGSRLTVL.

This rearrangement joins TRBV4-2 to TRBJ1-2; 9 bases are a match to TRBD1. The germline CDR1 and CDR2 sequences are LGHNA and YNFKEQ. Trimming took 2 bases from V and 8 from J; bases not matched to a gene: 6. This CDR3 spans 14 amino acids. CDR3 region: CASSQSGTGRGYTF. DNA for the CDR3: TGTGCCAGCAGCCAAAGCGGGACAGGGAGGGGCTACACCTTC.

The chain employs TRBV18 and TRBJ1-2; 7 positions agree with TRBD1. V lost 4 bases and J lost 7; bases outside the gene matches: 12. The CDR3 contains 15 residues. CDR1 is KGHSH and CDR2 is LQKENI in the germline V gene. The CDR3 coding sequence is TGTGCCAGCTCACTGTCCGGGACAGAGCGAGGTGGCTACACCTTC. Protein product: CASSLSGTERGGYTF.

The chain links TRBV9 to TRBJ1-6, with a weak D call TRBD1 (6 bases). The CDR3 runs 15 residues. V gave up 3 bases and J gave up 5 bases, with 12 bases separating them. The germline gives CDR1 SGDLS, CDR2 YYNGEE. The CDR3 sequence: CASSAHRANNSPLHF. The CDR3 nucleotides read TGTGCCAGCAGCGCCCACAGGGCTAATAATTCACCCCTCCACTTT.

The V call is TRBV9, the J call TRBJ1-3; maybe TRBD1 (5 bases). The CDR3 covers 17 residues. Deletions cut 3 bases from V and 1 base from J, with 17 bases between. CDR1 is SGDLS and CDR2 is YYNGEE in the germline V gene. CDR3 region: CASSEGRGVASGNTIYF. The CDR3, as DNA: TGTGCCAGCAGCGAGGGACGGGGGGTGGCATCTGGAAACACCATATATTTT.

Only one count was recorded for this clone. The V call is TRBV6-1, the J call TRBJ2-3; 8 nucleotides match TRBD2. The CDR3 length is 15 residues. Trimming took 8 bases from V and 2 from J; bases not matched to a gene: 9. Germline-derived CDR1 and CDR2 are MNHNS and SASEGT. CDR3 loop: CASFGGGLNTDTQYF. The DNA of the CDR3 is TGTGCCAGCTTCGGCGGGGGGCTAAACACAGATACGCAGTATTTT.

The V and J genes are TRBV10-2 and TRBJ2-2, with 7 bases identical to TRBD1. Germline V gene lookup returns CDR1 WSHSY and CDR2 SAAADI. The CDR3 runs to 16 residues. The junction had 3 bases not matched to a gene; V was cut back by 2 bases and J by 0 bases. The CDR3 DNA reads TGCGCCAGCAGTGAGAGGGGGCCTACGAACACCGGGGAGCTGTTTTTT. This translates into CASSERGPTNTGELFF.

This sequence joins TRBV10-2 and TRBJ2-7; tentative D call: TRBD2 (6 bases). There are 14 residues in the CDR3. V was pared by 5 bases and J by 3 bases, with 14 bases between. Germline CDR1 reads WSHSY; CDR2 reads SAAADI. The CDR3 region is CASSSSRGLYEQYF. The CDR3 DNA follows: TGCGCCAGCAGTAGTTCAAGGGGACTCTACGAGCAGTACTTC.

V gene TRBV24-1 combines with J gene TRBJ1-4, with D perhaps matching TRBD1 (6 bases). The CDR3 consists of 12 residues. Between the trimmed V and J ends, which lost 1 base and 13 bases, there was a span of 9 bases. Germline V gene lookup returns CDR1 KGHDR and CDR2 SFDVKD. CDR3 nucleotide sequence: TGTGCCACCAGTGATTTAACAGGGCGACTGTTTTTT. Translating gives CATSDLTGRLFF.

The V and J genes are TRBV13 and TRBJ1-4; maybe TRBD1 (5 bases). Trimming pared 5 bases from V and 3 bases from J, leaving 13 bases between. CDR1 and CDR2 from the germline V gene are PRHDT and FYEKMQ (reference sequence). The CDR3 has 15 residues. The CDR3, as DNA: TGTGCCAGCAGCACTCTTCGGGGGGCTAATGAAAAACTGTTTTTT. Amino acids: CASSTLRGANEKLFF.

V is TRBV10-3 and J is TRBJ2-1, with a tentative D call TRBD1 (7 bases). Trimming took 6 bases from V and 4 from J, leaving 22 bases between them. Germline-derived CDR1 and CDR2 are ENHRY and SYGVKD. The CDR3 totals 17 residues. As DNA, the CDR3 is TGTGCCATCAGCGCGCCGCCGGAGGGGGCCGATTACAATGAGCAGTTCTTC. This codes for CAISAPPEGADYNEQFF.

The chain links TRBV6-2 or TRBV6-3 to TRBJ2-1; TRBD2 agrees at 8 bases. Germline loops: CDR1 MNHEY, CDR2 SVGEGT. The J segment lost 3 bases and the V segment lost 2 bases, leaving 0 bases of the junction unmatched. The CDR3 contains 14 residues. In DNA, the CDR3 is TGTGCCAGCAGTTACAGCGGGGGCTACAATGAGCAGTTCTTC. Its protein is CASSYSGGYNEQFF.

The genes are TRBV2 and TRBJ2-1; D gene unclear. Germline CDR1 SNHLY, CDR2 FYNNEI. Between the trimmed V and J ends, which lost 1 base and 7 bases, there was a span of 2 bases. The CDR3 runs to 11 residues. The CDR3 nucleotides are TGTGCCAGCAGTGAAGTAAATGAGCAGTTCTTC. Translating gives CASSEVNEQFF.

V usage is TRBV7-2 and J usage is TRBJ2-5; TRBD2 matches 11 bases. The V and J ends lost 0 bases and 5 bases, in that order; junction bases with no gene match: 8. The CDR3 runs 17 residues. Germline CDR1 and CDR2: SGHTA and FQGNSA. In nucleotides, the CDR3 is TGTGCCAGCAGCTTAGCCGGTAGCGGGGGGGCGCGGGAGACCCAGTACTTC. Encoded protein: CASSLAGSGGARETQYF.

The CDR3 region is CASTGFYQETQYF. DNA of the CDR3: TGTGCCAGCACCGGTTTTTACCAAGAGACCCAGTACTTC. The V and J genes are TRBV12-3 or TRBV12-4 and TRBJ2-5; D ambiguous. V was clipped by 7 bases and J by 0 bases, with 9 bases between them. The CDR3 spans 13 residues.

This clone appeared a single time. The chain carries TRBV13 and TRBJ1-3; no clear D gene. Germline CDR1 is PRHDT and CDR2 is FYEKMQ (reference sequence). The CDR3 length is 13 residues. V gave up 3 bases and J gave up 5 bases, with 8 bases separating them. This CDR3 reads CASSLAGRNTIYF. DNA for the CDR3: TGTGCCAGCAGCTTGGCGGGCCGAAACACCATATATTTT. Filled out from reference TRBV13 and TRBJ1-3, the complete variable domain reads AAGVIQSPRHLIKEKRETATLKCYPIPRHDTVYWYQQGPGQDPQFLISFYEKMQSDKGSIPDRFSAQQFSDYHSELNMSSLELGDSALYFCASSLAGRNTIYFGEGSWLTVV.

The chain recombines TRBV27 with TRBJ2-7; 9 bases fit TRBD2. The CDR3 is made up of 15 amino acids. V trimming: 4 bases; J trimming: 3 bases; junction bases outside the gene matches: 7. Germline CDR1 and CDR2: MNHEY and SMNVEV (reference sequence). The CDR3 sequence: CASSWGAGGNYEQYF. In DNA form, the CDR3 reads TGTGCCAGCAGTTGGGGAGCGGGAGGCAACTACGAGCAGTACTTC.

J is TRBJ1-2 and V is TRBV7-5. TRBV7-5 constitutes a pseudogene. The CDR3 runs to 13 residues. The CDR3 sequence is CARSLAAGEGYTF. The CDR3 coding sequence is TGTGCCAGAAGCTTAGCTGCGGGTGAGGGCTACACCTTC.

This chain joins TRBV9 and TRBJ2-1; D might be TRBD1 (6 bases). In germline, CDR1 is SGDLS, CDR2 YYNGEE. The V end was cut by 1 base, the J end by 6 bases, with 14 bases between. The CDR3 has 15 amino acids. Here the CDR3 reads CASSVQGSTFNEQFF. The CDR3 DNA reads as TGTGCCAGCAGCGTACAGGGGTCTACCTTCAATGAGCAGTTCTTC.

This chain joins TRBV5-6 and TRBJ2-5, with 9 bases lining up with TRBD1. The CDR3 consists of 15 residues. Losses at the gene ends were 3 bases for V and 1 base for J; bases not matched to a gene: 4. Germline V CDR1 and CDR2: SGHDT, YYEEEE. The DNA for the CDR3 is TGTGCCAGCAGCTCAAGGGACAGGGTCCAAGAGACCCAGTACTTC. Translation gives CASSSRDRVQETQYF.

The J gene is TRBJ1-5, the V gene TRBV19; D perhaps matches TRBD1 (6 bases). The V end was cut by 10 bases, the J end by 1 base, with 11 bases between. The CDR3 loop spans 13 amino acids. From germline, CDR1 is LNHDA and CDR2 SQIVND (reference sequence). CDR3 residues: CATSTGSNQPQHF. The DNA for the CDR3 is TGTGCCACCTCAACAGGGAGCAATCAGCCCCAGCATTTT.

The chain recombines TRBV6-2 or TRBV6-3 with TRBJ1-2; TRBD1 aligns across 7 bases. The CDR3 spans 16 residues. With 5 bases clipped from V and 0 bases from J, the junction kept 9 bases outside the gene matches. CDR1 and CDR2 (germline): MNHEY, SVGEGT. The chain's CDR3 is CASSTWDRSTNYGYTF. CDR3 nucleotides: TGTGCCAGCAGTACGTGGGACAGATCTACTAACTATGGCTACACCTTC.

The chain uses TRBV4-1 and TRBJ2-7, with TRBD1 matching 8 bases. The J segment lost 1 base and the V segment lost 7 bases, leaving 9 bases of the junction unmatched. CDR1 is MGHRA, CDR2 YSYEKL, per germline. The CDR3 length is 15 residues. CDR3 in DNA: TGCGCCAGCAAAAGGGGGCAGGGGGCTTCCTACGAGCAGTACTTC. It is translated as CASKRGQGASYEQYF.

The V and J genes are TRBV6-5 and TRBJ2-7; no clear D gene. This CDR3 has 12 residues. Per germline, CDR1 MNHEY and CDR2 SVGAGI. The V gene lost 5 bases and the J gene lost 7 bases, with 12 bases spanning the gap. This CDR3 reads CASSQNPREQYF. CDR3 coding DNA: TGTGCCAGCAGTCAAAACCCCCGGGAGCAGTACTTC.

The genes are TRBV15 and TRBJ2-5, with 12 bases lining up with TRBD2. The CDR3 runs to 18 residues. From germline, CDR1 is LNHNV and CDR2 YYDKDF (reference sequence). Germline trimming cut 1 base from V and 3 bases from J; bases unmatched to any gene: 9. CDR3 DNA: TGTGCCACCAGCAGAGCGGCCGTTCGGACTAGCGGGGAAGAGACCCAGTACTTC. This translates into CATSRAAVRTSGEETQYF.

This chain links TRBV7-3 with TRBJ2-5; 8 bases are shared with TRBD1. Germline V gene sequence: CDR1 SGHTA, CDR2 FQGTGA. The CDR3 contains 19 residues. With V trimmed by 1 base and J by 4 bases, 17 bases remained unmatched. The CDR3 DNA reads TGTGCCAGCAGCTTAAGGCCTAATAGTAACAGGGGGTCGGGAGAGACCCAGTACTTC. Amino acid sequence: CASSLRPNSNRGSGETQYF.